The 13 T cell receptor beta chains presented below share a single source sample, sequenced in a study of control samples from healthy donors and cancer patients. Generated by immunoSEQ multiplex PCR, the TCRdb table keeps only in-frame clones and is missing some. Of over 200,000 clones listed, approximately 80% are singletons. The material sequenced was PBMCs. The receptors come from a woman aged 55-70 years with lung cancer.

The rearrangement links TRBV2 to TRBJ1-2, with 8 bases matching TRBD1. The length of the CDR3 is 15 residues. Germline-derived CDR1 and CDR2 are SNHLY and FYNNEI. The ends lost 1 base at V and 4 bases at J; junction bases unmatched: 5. Here the CDR3 DNA reads TGTGCCAGCAGTGAAGTGGGGACAGGATCCTATGGCTACACCTTC. Translation gives CASSEVGTGSYGYTF.

The chain joins TRBV2 to TRBJ2-1; TRBD2 matches 8 bases. After removal of 3 bases from V and 15 bases from J, the junction contained 4 bases not matched to a gene. The germline V gene encodes CDR1 SNHLY and CDR2 FYNNEI. The CDR3 is 11 amino acids. The CDR3 DNA is TGTGCCAGCAGTGAGGGGACTAGACCGTTCTTC. Encoded protein: CASSEGTRPFF.

This clone showed up just once. The chain employs TRBV5-1 and TRBJ2-2, with 13 bases fitting TRBD2. The V and J ends lost 5 bases and 1 base, in that order; junction bases with no gene match: 5. The CDR3 is 17 amino acids. The germline gives CDR1 SGHRS, CDR2 YFSETQ. As DNA, the CDR3 is TGCGCCAGCAGAAAAGGACTAGCGGGGGTGAACACCGGGGAGCTGTTTTTT. Amino acids: CASRKGLAGVNTGELFF.

V and J are TRBV2 and TRBJ2-1, with D tentatively TRBD2 (6 bases). This CDR3 spans 15 amino acids. Germline V gene data show CDR1 as SNHLY and CDR2 as FYNNEI. The germline V and J ends were trimmed by 3 bases and 9 bases, with 18 bases remaining between them. CDR3 sequence (DNA): TGTGCCAGCAGTGATCAACTAGCTGGGGCGGGTGAGCAGTTCTTC. Protein product: CASSDQLAGAGEQFF.

This clone appeared a single time. The chain employs TRBV2 and TRBJ2-3; 9 positions match TRBD1. Germline V CDR1 and CDR2: SNHLY, FYNNEI. The CDR3 covers 13 residues. J gave up 6 bases and V 9 bases, and 7 bases lay outside the gene matches. The CDR3 DNA reads as TGTGCCAGATCCGGGACAGGGCTTGATACGCAGTATTTT. This encodes CARSGTGLDTQYF.

The gene calls are TRBV6-5 and TRBJ1-3; 8 nucleotides agree with TRBD1. The CDR3 is 15 amino acids. The V and J ends lost 6 bases and 0 bases, in that order; junction bases with no gene match: 4. Per the germline V gene, CDR1 is MNHEY and CDR2 is SVGAGI. CDR3 in DNA: TGTGCCAGCAGCACCGGACAGGGCTCTGGAAACACCATATATTTT. It specifies CASSTGQGSGNTIYF.

The rearrangement joins TRBV5-1 to TRBJ2-7; 9 nucleotides match TRBD2. V lost 2 bases and J lost 4; bases outside the gene matches: 4. The length of the CDR3 is 14 residues. Per the germline V gene, CDR1 is SGHRS and CDR2 is YFSETQ. The CDR3 nucleotides are TGCGCCAGCAGCTTTAGCGGGAGTACGTACGAGCAGTACTTC. Protein sequence: CASSFSGSTYEQYF.

The chain links TRBV5-5 to TRBJ1-4; perhaps TRBD1 as D (5 bases). From germline, CDR1 is SGHKS and CDR2 YYEKEE (reference sequence). This CDR3 contains 13 residues. V was clipped by 4 bases and J by 4 bases, with 8 bases between them. The CDR3 DNA follows: TGTGCCAGCAGCCCAGACAGTAATGAAAAACTGTTTTTT. Encoded protein: CASSPDSNEKLFF.

The rearrangement links TRBV27 to TRBJ2-7; no clear D gene. V was shortened by 6 bases and J by 3 bases, with 6 bases between the two germline ends. Germline V gene data show CDR1 as MNHEY and CDR2 as SMNVEV (reference sequence). The CDR3 length is 11 residues. CDR3 protein: CASSHYYEQYF. CDR3 DNA: TGTGCCAGCAGCCACTACTACGAGCAGTACTTC.

The chain uses TRBV6-5 and TRBJ2-7; D might be TRBD2 (6 bases). Germline loops: CDR1 MNHEY, CDR2 SVGAGI. The V end was cut by 7 bases, the J end by 1 base, with 14 bases between. The CDR3 runs to 14 residues. The CDR3 DNA follows: TGTGCCAGCATCCGTTTTGGGACTTCCTACGAGCAGTACTTC. This sequence encodes CASIRFGTSYEQYF.

About this clone: One end of the junction is discordant with germline, which a read error may explain. The same CDR3 can be traced to other DNA sequences in this sample. CDR3 nucleotides: TGTGCCAGCAGCGCGCAGGGACCCGATAATTCACCACTCCACTTT. This gives the protein CASSAQGPDNSPLHF. V is TRBV11-2 and J is TRBJ1-6; possibly TRBD1 for D (5 bases). The germline CDR1 and CDR2 sequences are SGHAT and FQNNGV. The CDR3 covers 15 residues.

V and J are TRBV7-9 and TRBJ2-3, with TRBD2 as a possible D gene (5 bases). The CDR3 covers 14 residues. The V end lost 5 bases, the J end lost 10 bases, and 19 bases lay between the germline ends. CDR1 and CDR2 (germline): SEHNR, FQNEAQ (reference sequence). CDR3 in amino acids: CASSPYSGVVPQYF. The CDR3 nucleotides read TGTGCCAGCAGCCCCTACTCCGGGGTCGTCCCGCAGTATTTT.

V gene TRBV6-6 combines with J gene TRBJ2-1, with 8 bases matching TRBD2. The germline CDR1 and CDR2 sequences are MNHNY and SVGAGI (reference sequence). After removal of 4 bases from V and 9 bases from J, the junction contained 8 bases not matched to a gene. The CDR3 loop spans 14 amino acids. The DNA of the CDR3 is TGTGCCAGCAGTTGGGCGGGACTAGTCGGTGAGCAGTTCTTC. Its translation is CASSWAGLVGEQFF.